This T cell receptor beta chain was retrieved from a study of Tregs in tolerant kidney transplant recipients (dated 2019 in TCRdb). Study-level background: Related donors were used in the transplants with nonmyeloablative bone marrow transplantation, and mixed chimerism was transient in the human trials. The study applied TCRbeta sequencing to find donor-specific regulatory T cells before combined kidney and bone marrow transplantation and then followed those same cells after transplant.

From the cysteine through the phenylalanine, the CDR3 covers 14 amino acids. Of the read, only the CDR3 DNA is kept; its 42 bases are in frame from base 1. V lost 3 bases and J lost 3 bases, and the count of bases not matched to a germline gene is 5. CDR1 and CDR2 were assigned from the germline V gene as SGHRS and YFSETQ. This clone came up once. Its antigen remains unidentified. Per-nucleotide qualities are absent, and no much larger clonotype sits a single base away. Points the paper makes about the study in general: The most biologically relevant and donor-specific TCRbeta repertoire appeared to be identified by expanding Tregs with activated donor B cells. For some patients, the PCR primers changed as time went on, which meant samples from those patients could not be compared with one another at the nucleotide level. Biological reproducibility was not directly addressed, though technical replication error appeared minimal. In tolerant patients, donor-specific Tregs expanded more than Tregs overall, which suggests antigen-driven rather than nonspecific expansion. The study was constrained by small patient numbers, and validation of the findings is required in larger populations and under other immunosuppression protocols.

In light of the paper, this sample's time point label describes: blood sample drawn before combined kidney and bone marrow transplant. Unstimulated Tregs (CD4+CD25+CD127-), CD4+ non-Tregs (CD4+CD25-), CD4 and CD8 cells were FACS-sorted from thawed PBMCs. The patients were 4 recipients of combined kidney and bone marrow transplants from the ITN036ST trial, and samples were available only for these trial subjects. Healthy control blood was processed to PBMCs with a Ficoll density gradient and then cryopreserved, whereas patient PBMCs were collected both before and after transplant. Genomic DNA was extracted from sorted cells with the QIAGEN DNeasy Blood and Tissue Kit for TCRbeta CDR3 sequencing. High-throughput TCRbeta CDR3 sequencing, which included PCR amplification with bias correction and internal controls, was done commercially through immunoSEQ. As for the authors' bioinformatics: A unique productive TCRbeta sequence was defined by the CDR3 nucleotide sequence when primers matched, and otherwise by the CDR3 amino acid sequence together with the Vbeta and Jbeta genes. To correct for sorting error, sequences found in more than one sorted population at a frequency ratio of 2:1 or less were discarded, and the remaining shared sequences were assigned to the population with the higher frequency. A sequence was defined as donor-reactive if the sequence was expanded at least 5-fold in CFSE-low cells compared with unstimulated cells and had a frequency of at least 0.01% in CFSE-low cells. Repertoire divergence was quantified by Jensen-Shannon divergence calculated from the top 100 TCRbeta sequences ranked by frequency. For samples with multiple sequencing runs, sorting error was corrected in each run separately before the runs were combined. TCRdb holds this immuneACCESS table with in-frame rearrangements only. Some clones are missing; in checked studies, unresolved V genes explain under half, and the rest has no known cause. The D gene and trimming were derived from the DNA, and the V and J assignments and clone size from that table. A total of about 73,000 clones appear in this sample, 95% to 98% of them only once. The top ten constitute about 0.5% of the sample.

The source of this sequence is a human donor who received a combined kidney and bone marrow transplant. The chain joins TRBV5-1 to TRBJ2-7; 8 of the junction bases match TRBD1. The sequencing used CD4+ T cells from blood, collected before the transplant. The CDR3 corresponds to CASSSRTGIYEQYF. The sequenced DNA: TGCGCCAGCAGCTCCAGGACAGGGATCTACGAGCAGTACTTC.